This TCR beta chain emerged from a study of blood T cell repertoires in COVID-19. Study-level background: Researchers got acute and convalescent COVID-19 samples from the United States, Italy and Spain. The cDNA or gDNA used as material had been derived from T cells, B-cell-depleted T cells, or PBMCs.

Trimming took 2 bases from V and 1 from J, leaving 6 bases between them. The CDR3 is 13 residues long. Per the germline V gene, CDR1 is MNHEY and CDR2 is SVGEGT. Original processing notes: Counts of nucleated cells, estimated from reference gene primer amplification, were obtained. Here immunoSEQ multiplex PCR was the method, and the copy in TCRdb shows in-frame clones only, minus some. The V and J calls and the clone size are those of that table, but D and trimming were determined from the DNA. The top ten clones hold roughly 15% of a sample with about 130,000 clones, around 83% of them seen once. The chain combines TRBV6-2 or TRBV6-3 with TRBJ2-7; D perhaps matches TRBD2 (5 bases). The TCR comes from a woman between 45 and 65 years old with acute or convalescent COVID-19. Specimen: peripheral blood. The CDR3 DNA sequence: TGTGCCAGCAGTTACCAGCGGTCCTACGAGCAGTACTTC. It translates to CASSYQRSYEQYF.